These T cell receptor beta chains were read from a single sample in a study of sequential checkpoint blockade in melanoma. Here immunoSEQ multiplex PCR was the method, and the copy in TCRdb shows in-frame clones only, minus some. The table includes tens of thousands of clones, approximately 85% detected once. This material consisted of CD8+ T cells sorted from blood (inferred from file names), taken from a patient given nivolumab and ipilimumab in sequence. The receptors stem from a human donor with melanoma. CDR3s include the opening cysteine and the closing phenylalanine or tryptophan. D genes are given only for firm matches. Only part of the rows carry a size: once, few, many, or a class if the clone is expanded.

. TRBJ2-7 TRBV5-4 . CASSPSQGSSYEQYF TGTGCCAGCAGCCCCTCCCAGGGCAGCTCCTACGAGCAGTACTTC
. TRBJ2-7 TRBV28 . CASSGDTSYEQYF TGTGCCAGCAGCGGGGACACCTCCTACGAGCAGTACTTC
. TRBJ1-4 TRBV2 . CASSEAPGGEKLFF TGTGCCAGCAGTGAAGCGCCGGGGGGGGAAAAACTGTTTTTT
. TRBJ2-5 TRBV2 . CASTGRGRDQETQYF TGTGCCAGCACAGGTAGAGGCAGGGATCAAGAGACCCAGTACTTC
. TRBJ2-7 TRBV19 . CASSPGGEQYF TGTGCCAGTAGTCCGGGTGGCGAGCAGTACTTC
TRBD2 TRBJ2-1 TRBV9 . CASSASGGNEQFF TGTGCCAGCAGCGCTAGCGGGGGCAATGAGCAGTTCTTC
. TRBJ1-1 TRBV6-4 . CASSVGPGGTEAFF TGTGCCAGCAGTGTCGGCCCCGGCGGCACTGAAGCTTTCTTT
TRBD1 TRBJ1-1 TRBV7-6 . CASSLGTGTGEAFF TGTGCCAGCAGCTTAGGCACGGGGACAGGCGAAGCTTTCTTT
. TRBJ2-5 TRBV13 . CASSFHGEEETQYF TGTGCCAGCAGCTTCCACGGGGAGGAGGAGACCCAGTACTTC
. TRBJ2-2 TRBV4-2 . CTSSQDHYSNTGELFF TGTACCAGCAGCCAAGATCACTATTCGAACACCGGGGAGCTGTTTTTT
. TRBJ2-2 TRBV4-1 . CASSLSRETGELFF TGCGCCAGCAGTTTGAGTCGGGAGACCGGGGAGCTGTTTTTT
TRBD2 TRBJ2-2 TRBV10-3 . CAISENLAGGMNTGELFF TGTGCCATCAGTGAAAATCTAGCGGGAGGGATGAACACCGGGGAGCTGTTTTTT
TRBD1 TRBJ2-7 TRBV11-2 . CASSLGYGAGGYEQYF TGTGCCAGCAGCTTAGGTTACGGGGCAGGGGGCTACGAGCAGTACTTC
. TRBJ2-3 TRBV27 . CASRILGSSTDTQYF TGTGCCAGCAGGATTCTTGGGAGCAGCACAGATACGCAGTATTTT
. TRBJ2-5 TRBV7-9 . CASSYTTEQETQYF TGTGCCAGCAGCTACACGACAGAACAAGAGACCCAGTACTTC
TRBD1 TRBJ2-7 TRBV15 . CATSSPGTAYEQYF TGTGCCACCAGCAGCCCCGGGACAGCCTACGAGCAGTACTTC
TRBD2 TRBJ2-7 TRBV29-1 . CSVDTERGSSYEQYF TGCAGCGTTGATACGGAGCGGGGGAGCTCCTACGAGCAGTACTTC
. TRBJ2-7 TRBV7-9 few CASSLGLGGEVHEQYF TGTGCCAGCAGCTTAGGGTTAGGGGGGGAAGTCCACGAGCAGTACTTC
. TRBJ1-1 TRBV27 . CASSLSVYGQIYTEAFF TGTGCCAGCAGTTTATCCGTCTATGGACAGATATACACTGAAGCTTTCTTT
TRBD1 TRBJ2-7 TRBV19 once CASSGQGISYEQYF TGTGCCAGTAGTGGACAGGGAATATCCTACGAGCAGTACTTC
. TRBJ1-1 TRBV28 . CASSLQGRMDTEAFF TGTGCCAGCAGTTTACAGGGTCGGATGGACACTGAAGCTTTCTTT
. TRBJ1-2 TRBV6-1 . CASSPTRAPNYGYTF TGTGCCAGCAGCCCCACGAGAGCCCCTAACTATGGCTACACCTTC
TRBD1 TRBJ2-7 TRBV10-2 . CASSMQGVYEQYF TGCGCCAGCAGCATGCAGGGGGTGTACGAGCAGTACTTC
. TRBJ2-3 TRBV6-5 . CASSPLRTSTDTQYF TGTGCCAGCAGTCCCCTAAGGACTAGCACAGATACGCAGTATTTT
TRBD1 TRBJ2-1 TRBV27 . CASATGGPYNEQFF TGTGCCAGCGCGACAGGGGGCCCCTACAATGAGCAGTTCTTC
TRBD1 TRBJ1-4 TRBV28 . CASSLQFLDRGGEKLFF TGTGCCAGCAGTTTACAGTTCTTGGACAGGGGGGGGGAAAAACTGTTTTTT
TRBD1 TRBJ2-3 TRBV2 . CASPGTGEPSSTDTQYF TGTGCCAGCCCCGGGACAGGGGAACCTTCTAGCACAGATACGCAGTATTTT
TRBD2 TRBJ2-5 TRBV27 . CASSLSGSSGRAQETQYF TGTGCCAGCAGTTTATCTGGGTCTAGCGGGAGGGCCCAAGAGACCCAGTACTTC
TRBD2 TRBJ2-1 TRBV7-2 . CASSLEWTSGGNEQFF TGTGCCAGCAGCTTAGAGTGGACTAGCGGGGGCAATGAGCAGTTCTTC
TRBD1 TRBJ1-5 TRBV19 . CASNLMGTGAQPQHF TGTGCCAGTAATCTCATGGGGACAGGGGCTCAGCCCCAGCATTTT
. TRBJ2-6 TRBV28 . CASRHIPTGANVLTF TGTGCCAGCAGACATATACCGACAGGGGCCAACGTCCTGACTTTC
. TRBJ1-2 TRBV4-2 . CASSQEYQGQDYGYTF TGTGCCAGCAGCCAAGAATACCAGGGGCAGGACTATGGCTACACCTTC
TRBD1 TRBJ2-7 TRBV11-2 once CASSLGTGSYEQYF TGTGCCAGCAGCTTGGGGACAGGCTCCTACGAGCAGTACTTC
TRBD1 TRBJ2-3 TRBV7-9 once CASSPVQGEITDTQYF TGTGCCAGCAGCCCGGTTCAGGGGGAAATCACAGATACGCAGTATTTT
. TRBJ2-7 TRBV6-1 medium-sized CASSEAGHHEQYF TGTGCCAGCAGTGAGGCAGGGCACCACGAGCAGTACTTC
TRBD2 TRBJ2-7 TRBV7-2 . CASSLVGGDSEQYF TGTGCCAGCAGCTTAGTTGGGGGGGACTCCGAGCAGTACTTC
TRBD1 TRBJ2-7 TRBV11-2 . CASSLGTGPSYEQYF TGTGCCAGCAGCCTCGGGACAGGGCCCTCCTACGAGCAGTACTTC
. TRBJ2-3 TRBV7-6 . CASSFSGLYGTDTQYF TGTGCCAGCAGCTTTTCAGGGCTTTACGGCACAGATACGCAGTATTTT
. TRBJ2-7 TRBV12-2 . CASRLATSAGALQYF TGTGCAAGTCGCTTAGCCACCTCTGCAGGGGCCTTGCAGTACTTC
. TRBJ2-7 TRBV27 . CASSSSAYEQYF TGTGCCAGCAGTAGCAGCGCCTACGAGCAGTACTTC
TRBD1 TRBJ2-3 TRBV7-9 . CASSFGTGGRRSTDTQYF TGTGCCAGCAGCTTCGGGACAGGGGGCCGTCGCAGCACAGATACGCAGTATTTT
. TRBJ2-1 TRBV5-6 once CASSLGGGGSFINEQFF TGTGCCAGCAGCTTGGGCGGGGGCGGGAGCTTTATTAATGAGCAGTTCTTC
. TRBJ2-7 TRBV28 . CASSLPAGYSYEQYF TGTGCCAGCAGTTTACCGGCAGGGTATAGCTACGAGCAGTACTTC
. TRBJ1-6 TRBV21-1 few CASSKVEWQNNSPLHF TGTGCCAGCAGCAAAGTCGAATGGCAGAATAATTCACCCCTCCACTTT
TRBD1 TRBJ1-1 TRBV19 . CASSTSTGITEAFF TGTGCCAGTAGTACTTCGACAGGGATCACTGAAGCTTTCTTT
TRBD2 TRBJ2-2 TRBV5-1 . CASSLAASGDGELFF TGCGCCAGCAGCTTGGCCGCTAGCGGGGACGGGGAGCTGTTTTTT
TRBD2 TRBJ2-7 TRBV5-4 . CASSLDTGGYEQYF TGTGCCAGCAGCTTGGACACGGGGGGCTACGAGCAGTACTTC
TRBD1 TRBJ1-1 TRBV15 . CATSKSGQGKAEAFF TGTGCCACCAGCAAATCGGGACAGGGGAAGGCTGAAGCTTTCTTT
TRBD2 TRBJ2-1 TRBV19 few CASNYGLANEQFF TGTGCCTCGAATTACGGACTAGCGAATGAGCAGTTCTTC